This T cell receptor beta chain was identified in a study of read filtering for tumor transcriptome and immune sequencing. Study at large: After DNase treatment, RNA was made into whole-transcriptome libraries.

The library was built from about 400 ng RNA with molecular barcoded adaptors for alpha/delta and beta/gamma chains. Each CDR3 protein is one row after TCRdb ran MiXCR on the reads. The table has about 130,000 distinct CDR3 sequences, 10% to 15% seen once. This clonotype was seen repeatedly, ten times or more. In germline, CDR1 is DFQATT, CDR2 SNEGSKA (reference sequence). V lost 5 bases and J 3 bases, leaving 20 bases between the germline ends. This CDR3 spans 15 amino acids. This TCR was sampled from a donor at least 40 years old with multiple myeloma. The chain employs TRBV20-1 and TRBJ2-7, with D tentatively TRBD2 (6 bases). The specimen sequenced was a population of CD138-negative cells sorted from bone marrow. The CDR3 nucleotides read TGCAGTGCTCGCGGGACCGCGGGTAACGGCTACGAGCAGTACTTC. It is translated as CSARGTAGNGYEQYF.